These 28 T cell receptor beta chains were all obtained from the same sample, sequenced in a study of blood T cell repertoires in COVID-19. TCRdb keeps only in-frame clones here, not all; method: immunoSEQ multiplex PCR. The table shows approximately 300,000 clones, with 90% occurring only once. Sequencing was done on a sample of peripheral blood. Receptors were obtained from a woman aged 25 to 45 with COVID-19, enrolled during active disease.

The CDR3 reads CASSRQRDGETQYF. The CDR3, as DNA: TGTGCCAGCTCAAGGCAGCGGGACGGAGAGACCCAGTACTTC. The chain has TRBV18 and TRBJ2-5; 7 nucleotides agree with TRBD2. CDR1 and CDR2 (germline): KGHSH, LQKENI. This CDR3 has 14 residues. J was trimmed by 4 bases and V by 5 bases; bases with no gene match: 7.

The chain carries TRBV5-6 and TRBJ1-3, with D perhaps matching TRBD1 (5 bases). Trimming cost V 0 bases and J 4 bases, with 11 bases left between them. Germline V gene data show CDR1 as SGHDT and CDR2 as YYEEEE. The CDR3 runs 15 residues. The CDR3 coding sequence is TGTGCCAGCAGCTTGGTGGGCAGGGCGGGAAACACCATATATTTT. Translating it yields CASSLVGRAGNTIYF.

In its sample, this clone was seen once. V gene TRBV27 combines with J gene TRBJ1-5; D gene unclear. Germline V gives CDR1 MNHEY, CDR2 SMNVEV (reference sequence). This CDR3 has 14 residues. Trimming shortened V by 3 bases and J by 1 base, and 7 bases separated the two germline ends. Here the CDR3 DNA reads TGTGCCAGCAGTTTGTCACAGAGCAATCAGCCCCAGCATTTT. Amino acid sequence: CASSLSQSNQPQHF.

V and J are TRBV7-9 and TRBJ1-2; 11 bases are a match to TRBD1. The V and J ends lost 5 bases and 4 bases, in that order; junction bases with no gene match: 12. CDR3 length: 17 amino acids. The V gene's germline CDR1 is SEHNR and CDR2 FQNEAQ (reference sequence). The CDR3 region is CASSRWGQGDSGYGYTF. The CDR3 nucleotides are TGTGCCAGCAGCCGTTGGGGACAGGGGGATAGTGGCTATGGCTACACCTTC. Using reference TRBV7-9 and TRBJ1-2 for the parts outside the CDR3, the full variable domain is DTGVSQNPRHKITKRGQNVTFRCDPISEHNRLYWYRQTLGQGPEFLTYFQNEAQLEKSRLLSDRFSAERPKGSFSTLEIQRTEQGDSAMYLCASSRWGQGDSGYGYTFGSGTRLTVV.

V usage is TRBV3-1 (or the pseudogene TRBV3-2) and J usage is TRBJ2-3, with 8 positions matching TRBD1. The germline V gene encodes CDR1 LGHDT and CDR2 YNNKEL (reference sequence). The CDR3 has 14 amino acids. J lost 6 bases, V lost 4 bases, and 6 bases had no gene match. CDR3 residues: CASSPTGVKDTQYF. CDR3 in DNA: TGTGCCAGCAGCCCGACAGGGGTGAAGGATACGCAGTATTTT.

The genes are TRBV13 and TRBJ2-3, with a tentative D call TRBD2 (5 bases). This CDR3 is 16 amino acids long. Germline V gives CDR1 PRHDT, CDR2 FYEKMQ (reference sequence). The V gene lost 5 bases and the J gene lost 4 bases, with 19 bases spanning the gap. CDR3: CASSPYGGSDPDTQYF. The CDR3 bases are TGTGCCAGCAGCCCCTATGGCGGGTCGGACCCAGATACGCAGTATTTT.

This sequence joins TRBV9 and TRBJ2-2; 8 nucleotides align to TRBD2. In germline, CDR1 is SGDLS, CDR2 YYNGEE. Trimming cost V 0 bases and J 2 bases; bases outside gene matches: 12. The length of the CDR3 is 19 residues. DNA of the CDR3: TGTGCCAGCAGCGTAGTGGGCGGACTAGCTTTTGGCAACACCGGGGAGCTGTTTTTT. Translation: CASSVVGGLAFGNTGELFF.

This chain joins TRBV2 and TRBJ1-1; no definite D call. Looked up from germline, CDR1 is SNHLY and CDR2 is FYNNEI. The CDR3 is made up of 12 amino acids. V lost 3 bases to trimming and J lost 11 bases, with 13 bases between them. Here the CDR3 reads CASSDIGFGAFF. CDR3 nucleotide sequence: TGTGCCAGCAGTGATATTGGGTTCGGGGCTTTCTTT.

CDR3: CASSQDRILHEQYF. Here the CDR3 DNA reads TGTGCCAGCAGCCAAGACAGGATCCTCCACGAGCAGTACTTC. The rearrangement links TRBV16 to TRBJ2-7; D may be TRBD1 (6 bases). This CDR3 has 14 amino acids. The germline V gene encodes CDR1 KGHSY and CDR2 FQNENV. Trimming took off 2 bases at V and 5 bases at J, with 13 bases between the two ends.

The chain employs TRBV6-5 and TRBJ1-4; possible D gene TRBD1, 5 bases. V lost 8 bases, J lost 5 bases, and 15 bases lay in between. The CDR3 runs to 14 residues. CDR1 is MNHEY and CDR2 is SVGAGI in the germline V gene. The CDR3 loop reads CASRPGGSNEKLFF. The CDR3 coding sequence is TGTGCCAGCCGGCCGGGGGGGTCCAATGAAAAACTGTTTTTT.

This clone was observed a single time. The genes are TRBV30 and TRBJ2-7; D might be TRBD2 (5 bases). Trimming left V 0 bases short and J 6 bases short, with 12 bases between. This CDR3 is 13 amino acids long. CDR1 is GTSNPN, CDR2 SVGIG, per germline (reference sequence). The CDR3 is CAWSVHLAGEQYF. CDR3 nucleotides: TGTGCCTGGAGTGTACACCTGGCGGGCGAGCAGTACTTC.

V and J are TRBV2 and TRBJ1-4; D remains unclear. The CDR3 runs 14 residues. V was shortened by 2 bases and J by 0 bases, with 4 bases between the two germline ends. The germline CDR1 and CDR2 sequences are SNHLY and FYNNEI. The CDR3 is CASSERSTNEKLFF. CDR3 nucleotide sequence: TGTGCCAGCAGTGAACGTTCAACTAATGAAAAACTGTTTTTT.

The chain has TRBV4-3 and TRBJ2-3; 7 bases are shared with TRBD2. From germline, CDR1 is LGHNA and CDR2 YSLEER. With 0 bases clipped from V and 1 base from J, the junction kept 1 base outside the gene matches. CDR3 length equals 15 residues. CDR3 in DNA: TGCGCCAGCAGCCAAGAAACTAGCGGCACAGATACGCAGTATTTT. This codes for CASSQETSGTDTQYF.

The chain joins TRBV7-9 to TRBJ2-1; D remains unclear. CDR3 length: 14 amino acids. Looked up from germline, CDR1 is SEHNR and CDR2 is FQNEAQ (reference sequence). Trimming removed 4 bases at V and 0 bases at J, with 7 bases between. The CDR3 is CASSSPSSYNEQFF. The CDR3, as DNA: TGTGCCAGCAGCTCCCCGAGCTCCTACAATGAGCAGTTCTTC.

A few counts support this clone. The chain carries TRBV20-1 and TRBJ2-7; 8 bases map to TRBD1. The CDR3 covers 10 residues. Germline trimming cut 4 bases from V and 12 bases from J; bases unmatched to any gene: 5. In germline, CDR1 is DFQATT, CDR2 SNEGSKA (reference sequence). CDR3 amino acids: CSANPTGAYF. The CDR3 nucleotides read TGCAGTGCTAATCCGACAGGGGCGTACTTC.

The chain recombines TRBV30 with TRBJ1-2; TRBD1 aligns across 7 bases. V was pared by 3 bases and J by 8 bases, with 6 bases of the junction left unmatched. CDR1 GTSNPN and CDR2 SVGIG come from the germline V gene (reference sequence). The CDR3 length is 12 residues. CDR3 nucleotides: TGTGCCTGGAGACCTACAGGGGACGGCTACACCTTC. The encoded protein is CAWRPTGDGYTF.

The J gene is TRBJ2-2, the V gene TRBV19; no reliable D call. V lost 3 bases and J 4 bases, leaving 9 bases between the germline ends. The CDR3 has 14 residues. The germline V gene has CDR1 LNHDA and CDR2 SQIVND (reference sequence). In DNA, the CDR3 is TGTGCCAGTAGTATCGCAGGAACCACCGGGGAGCTGTTTTTT. Protein: CASSIAGTTGELFF.

V gene TRBV5-1 combines with J gene TRBJ1-6, with a tentative D call TRBD1 (5 bases). This CDR3 is 16 amino acids long. Germline V gene data show CDR1 as SGHRS and CDR2 as YFSETQ. Trimming took 0 bases from V and 8 from J, leaving 15 bases between them. The CDR3 is CASSLAGSGFDSPLHF. As DNA, the CDR3 is TGCGCCAGCAGCTTGGCCGGTTCAGGGTTCGATTCACCCCTCCACTTT.

The chain uses TRBV7-9 and TRBJ1-3; maybe TRBD1 (5 bases). V lost 8 bases and J 4 bases, leaving 12 bases between the germline ends. This CDR3 region has 13 residues. Germline V lookup: CDR1 SEHNR, CDR2 FQNEAQ (reference sequence). DNA of the CDR3: TGTGCCAGCGCAGGGCAGAGAGGAAACACCATATATTTT. Residues: CASAGQRGNTIYF.

This rearrangement joins TRBV7-9 to TRBJ1-1, with D uncertain. The CDR3 sequence is 11 residues long. Trimming removed 3 bases from V and 7 bases from J, with 6 bases in between. Per the germline V gene, CDR1 is SEHNR and CDR2 is FQNEAQ (reference sequence). The CDR3 bases are TGTGCCAGCAGCTTTATTCTTGAAGCTTTCTTT. Translated, it gives CASSFILEAFF.

This chain links TRBV7-9 with TRBJ2-1; 9 bases are a match to TRBD2. This CDR3 region has 16 residues. J lost 4 bases, V lost 7 bases, and 11 bases had no gene match. CDR1 and CDR2 (germline): SEHNR, FQNEAQ (reference sequence). CDR3 residues: CASTRTTSGNYNEQFF. CDR3 nucleotide sequence: TGTGCCAGCACTCGTACGACTAGCGGAAATTACAATGAGCAGTTCTTC. The full variable domain, completed using reference TRBV7-9 and TRBJ2-1, is DTGVSQNPRHKITKRGQNVTFRCDPISEHNRLYWYRQTLGQGPEFLTYFQNEAQLEKSRLLSDRFSAERPKGSFSTLEIQRTEQGDSAMYLCASTRTTSGNYNEQFFGPGTRLTVL.

This chain connects TRBV3-1 (or the pseudogene TRBV3-2) to TRBJ2-7, with 12 positions matching TRBD2. Germline CDR1 is LGHDT and CDR2 is YNNKEL (reference sequence). The CDR3 length is 15 residues. V shed 4 bases, J shed 7 bases, and the junction held 8 bases outside the gene matches. In DNA form, the CDR3 reads TGTGCCAGCAGCCCGCGATCTAGCGGGAGGGGTGAGCAGTACTTC. This gives the protein CASSPRSSGRGEQYF.

This clone was picked up one time. V gene TRBV5-4 combines with J gene TRBJ2-1; 7 nucleotides agree with TRBD2. The CDR3 contains 16 residues. Germline V gives CDR1 SGHNT, CDR2 YYREEE (reference sequence). V lost 4 bases, J lost 4 bases, and 11 bases stayed unmatched. CDR3 nucleotide sequence: TGTGCCAGCAGCCCGGGGCTGAGCGGGAAGTACAATGAGCAGTTCTTC. Its translation is CASSPGLSGKYNEQFF.

The rearrangement links TRBV6-5 to TRBJ1-1, with D possibly matching TRBD1 (6 bases). Per the germline V gene, CDR1 is MNHEY and CDR2 is SVGAGI. V dropped 10 bases and J dropped 3 bases, with 18 bases sitting between them. The CDR3 loop spans 14 amino acids. The CDR3 is CATEYRVGDTEAFF. DNA of the CDR3: TGTGCCACCGAATACAGGGTAGGGGACACTGAAGCTTTCTTT.

This chain links TRBV9 with TRBJ2-5; possibly TRBD1 for D (6 bases). The CDR3 is made up of 14 amino acids. Germline V lookup: CDR1 SGDLS, CDR2 YYNGEE. Trimming removed 4 bases from V and 5 bases from J, with 15 bases in between. The CDR3 nucleotides read TGTGCCAGCAGCCTTGGGGGCTTTGGGGAGACCCAGTACTTC. Its translation is CASSLGGFGETQYF.

This clone has only one observation. The chain carries TRBV19 and TRBJ2-1; no clear D. Germline lookup yields CDR1 LNHDA and CDR2 SQIVND (reference sequence). Trimming removed 2 bases at V and 4 bases at J, with 6 bases between. The CDR3 is made up of 13 amino acids. CDR3 nucleotides: TGTGCCAGTAGTATAACTGGTTACAATGAGCAGTTCTTC. It codes for CASSITGYNEQFF.

In DNA form, the CDR3 reads TGTGCCAGCAGCCGTGAGCGGGAGGGGCGGGAGCTGTTTTTT. Amino acids: CASSREREGRELFF. The chain combines TRBV7-9 with TRBJ2-2, with 10 bases matching TRBD2. Trimming at V came to 5 bases and at J to 9 bases, leaving 6 bases not matched to a gene. There are 14 residues in the CDR3. In germline, CDR1 is SEHNR, CDR2 FQNEAQ (reference sequence).

The V and J genes are TRBV7-8 and TRBJ2-4; D possibly corresponds to TRBD1 (6 bases). This CDR3 contains 12 residues. V was trimmed by 3 bases and J by 8 bases, leaving 8 bases between them. Germline-derived CDR1 and CDR2 are SGHVS and FQNEAQ. The CDR3 coding sequence is TGTGCCAGCAGCTTCGGACAGCACATTCAGTACTTC. The encoded protein is CASSFGQHIQYF. Full variable domain (missing parts from reference TRBV7-8 and TRBJ2-4): GAGVSQSPRYKVAKRGQDVALRCDPISGHVSLFWYQQALGQGPEFLTYFQNEAQLDKSGLPSDRFFAERPEGSVSTLKIQRTQQEDSAVYLCASSFGQHIQYFGAGTRLSVL.